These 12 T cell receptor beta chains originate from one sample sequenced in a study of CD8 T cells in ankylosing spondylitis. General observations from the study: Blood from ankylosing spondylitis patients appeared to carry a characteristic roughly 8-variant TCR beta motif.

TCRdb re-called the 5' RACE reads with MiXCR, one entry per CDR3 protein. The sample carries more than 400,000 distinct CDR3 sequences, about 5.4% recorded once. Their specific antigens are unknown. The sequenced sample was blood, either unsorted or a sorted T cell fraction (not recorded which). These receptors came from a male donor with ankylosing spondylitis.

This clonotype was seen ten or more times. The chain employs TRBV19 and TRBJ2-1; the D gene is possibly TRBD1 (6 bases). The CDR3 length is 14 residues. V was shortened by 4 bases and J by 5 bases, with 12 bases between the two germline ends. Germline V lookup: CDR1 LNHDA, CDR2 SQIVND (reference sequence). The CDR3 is CASSTRDNHNEQFF. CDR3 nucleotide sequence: TGTGCCAGTAGTACCCGGGACAACCACAATGAGCAGTTCTTC.

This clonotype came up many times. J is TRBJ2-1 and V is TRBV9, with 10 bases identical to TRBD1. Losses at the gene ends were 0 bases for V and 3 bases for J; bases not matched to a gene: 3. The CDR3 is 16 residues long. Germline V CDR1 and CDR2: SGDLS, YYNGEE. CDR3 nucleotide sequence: TGTGCCAGCAGCGTAGTCGGGACAGGGGTCTACAATGAGCAGTTCTTC. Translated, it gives CASSVVGTGVYNEQFF.

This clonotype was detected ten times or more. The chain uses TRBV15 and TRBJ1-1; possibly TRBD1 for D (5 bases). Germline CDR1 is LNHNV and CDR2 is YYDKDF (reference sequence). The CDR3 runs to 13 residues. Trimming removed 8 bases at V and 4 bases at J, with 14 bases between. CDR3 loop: CATDEPGGTEAFF. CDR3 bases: TGTGCCACCGACGAGCCTGGGGGCACTGAAGCTTTCTTT.

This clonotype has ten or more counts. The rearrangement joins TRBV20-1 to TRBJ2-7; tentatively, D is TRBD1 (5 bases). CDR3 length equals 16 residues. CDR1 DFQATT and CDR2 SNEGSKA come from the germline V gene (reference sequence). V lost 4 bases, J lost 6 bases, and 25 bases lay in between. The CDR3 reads CSATSPGLGLWSEQYF. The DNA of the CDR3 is TGCAGTGCTACGAGCCCAGGGTTGGGGTTGTGGTCCGAGCAGTACTTC.

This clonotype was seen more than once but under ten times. In DNA, the CDR3 is TGCAGTGCTAGACCCGGGTTTTCACCCCTCCACTTT. Translating it yields CSARPGFSPLHF. The gene calls are TRBV20-1 and TRBJ1-6; D is undetermined. V lost 2 bases to trimming and J lost 9 bases, with 8 bases between them. Germline assignment: CDR1 DFQATT and CDR2 SNEGSKA (reference sequence). The length of the CDR3 is 12 residues.

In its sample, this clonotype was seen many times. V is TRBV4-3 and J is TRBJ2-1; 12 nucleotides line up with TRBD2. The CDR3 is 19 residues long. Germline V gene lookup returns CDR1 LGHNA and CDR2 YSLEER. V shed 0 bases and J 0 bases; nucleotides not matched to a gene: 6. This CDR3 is CASSQDRRLAGASYNEQFF. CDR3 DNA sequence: TGCGCCAGCAGCCAAGATCGGAGACTAGCGGGGGCCTCCTACAATGAGCAGTTCTTC.

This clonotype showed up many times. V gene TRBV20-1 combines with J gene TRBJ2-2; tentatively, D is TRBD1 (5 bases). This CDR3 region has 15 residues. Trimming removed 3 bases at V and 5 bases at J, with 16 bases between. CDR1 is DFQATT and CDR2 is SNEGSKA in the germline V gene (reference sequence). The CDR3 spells CSASGEQGWTGELFF. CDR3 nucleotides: TGCAGTGCTAGCGGCGAGCAGGGTTGGACCGGGGAGCTGTTTTTT.

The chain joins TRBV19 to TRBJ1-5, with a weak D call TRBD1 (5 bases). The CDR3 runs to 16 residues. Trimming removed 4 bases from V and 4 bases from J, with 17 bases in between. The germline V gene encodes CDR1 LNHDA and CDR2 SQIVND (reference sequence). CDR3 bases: TGTGCCAGTAGTACAACCTGGGACCTCCTGAATCAGCCCCAGCATTTT. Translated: CASSTTWDLLNQPQHF.

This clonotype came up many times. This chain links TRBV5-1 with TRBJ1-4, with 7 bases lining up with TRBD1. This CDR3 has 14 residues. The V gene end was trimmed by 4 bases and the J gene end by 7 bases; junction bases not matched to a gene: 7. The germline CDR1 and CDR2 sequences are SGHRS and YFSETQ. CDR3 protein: CASSNRTGAEKLFF. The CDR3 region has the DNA TGCGCCAGCAGCAACCGGACAGGCGCTGAAAAACTGTTTTTT. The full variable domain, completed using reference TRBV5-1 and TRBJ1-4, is KAGVTQTPRYLIKTRGQQVTLSCSPISGHRSVSWYQQTPGQGLQFLFEYFSETQRNKGNFPGRFSGRQFSNSRSEMNVSTLELGDSALYLCASSNRTGAEKLFFGSGTQLSVL.

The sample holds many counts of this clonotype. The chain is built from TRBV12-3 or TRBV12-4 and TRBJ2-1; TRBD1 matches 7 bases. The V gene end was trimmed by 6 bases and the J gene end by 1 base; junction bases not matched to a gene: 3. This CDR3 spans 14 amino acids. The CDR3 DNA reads TGTGCCAGCAGGAAGACAGGGTCCTACAATGAGCAGTTCTTC. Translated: CASRKTGSYNEQFF.

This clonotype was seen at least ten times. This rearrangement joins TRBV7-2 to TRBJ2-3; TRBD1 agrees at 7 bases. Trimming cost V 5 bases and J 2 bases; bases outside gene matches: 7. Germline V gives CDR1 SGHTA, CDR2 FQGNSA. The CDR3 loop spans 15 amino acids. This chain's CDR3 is CASSLRDRDTDTQYF. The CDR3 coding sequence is TGTGCCAGCAGCCTCCGGGACAGAGACACAGATACGCAGTATTTT.

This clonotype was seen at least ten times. The CDR3 loop reads CASTLTGTGNEQFF. The CDR3 nucleotides read TGTGCCAGCACCCTTACCGGGACAGGCAATGAGCAGTTCTTC. The J gene is TRBJ2-1, the V gene TRBV12-3 or TRBV12-4; 8 nucleotides match TRBD1. CDR3 length: 14 residues. The junction had 8 bases not matched to a gene; V was cut back by 7 bases and J by 6 bases.